Described below is a single T cell receptor beta chain sequence and its context. This sequence may be a read error, since a much larger clone differs from it by one base. The data were taken from a study of T cells in Graves' hyperthyroidism and ophthalmopathy. It was RNA transcripts that yielded the amplified TCR beta CDR3 regions. TCR CDR3 underwent first-round RT-PCR with the HTBI primer set. Each CDR3 protein gets one entry after TCRdb re-called the multiplex PCR reads with MiXCR. Of hundreds of thousands of distinct CDR3 sequences in the sample, 35% to 55% were seen once. The patients, who ranged from 18 to 65 in age, presented with newly diagnosed hyperthyroidism lasting under 2 months. Pregnant or lactating patients were excluded, as were those with uncontrolled infection or other autoimmune disease. Clinicians diagnosed patients from clinical symptoms, serum thyroxine and TRAb, thyroid ultrasound and orbital computed tomography.

This CDR3 is built from 15 residues. Germline CDR1 and CDR2: SGHTA and FQGNSA. Sample: peripheral blood or thyroid tissue (not recorded which). This chain connects TRBV7-2 to TRBJ2-7; 7 nucleotides align to TRBD1. The receptor comes from a young woman with Graves' hyperthyroidism. Here the CDR3 DNA reads TGTGCCAGCAGCAACCGGGACAGCGCAACCTACGAGCAGTGCTTC. Its protein product is CASSNRDSATYEQCF.